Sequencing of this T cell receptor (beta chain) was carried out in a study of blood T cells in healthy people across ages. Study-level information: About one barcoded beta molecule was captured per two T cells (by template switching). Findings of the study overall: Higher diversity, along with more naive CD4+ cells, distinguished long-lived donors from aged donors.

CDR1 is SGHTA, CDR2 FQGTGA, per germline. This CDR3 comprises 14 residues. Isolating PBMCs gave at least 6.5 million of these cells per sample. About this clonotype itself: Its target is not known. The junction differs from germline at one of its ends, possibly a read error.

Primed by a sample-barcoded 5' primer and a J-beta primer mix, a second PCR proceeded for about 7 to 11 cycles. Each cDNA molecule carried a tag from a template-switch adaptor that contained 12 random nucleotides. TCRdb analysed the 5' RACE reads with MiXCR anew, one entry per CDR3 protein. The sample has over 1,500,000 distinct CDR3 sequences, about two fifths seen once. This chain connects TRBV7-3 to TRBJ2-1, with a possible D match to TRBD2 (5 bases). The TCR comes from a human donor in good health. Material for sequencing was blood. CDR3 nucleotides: TGTGTCAGCAGCTTAAGTAGCGTTAGGAATGAGCAGTTCTTC. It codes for CVSSLSSVRNEQFF.